The 8 T cell receptor beta chains given below trace back to one sample, sequenced in a study of T cell changes during pregnancy in multiple sclerosis. Sequencing used immunoSEQ multiplex PCR; TCRdb keeps in-frame clones, though not all of them. The table shows about 42,000 clones, with roughly 84% occurring only once. The sample was CD4+ T cells from peripheral blood mononuclear cells, taken before pregnancy. The receptors come from a female donor with multiple sclerosis, enrolled in a pregnancy study.

The chain is built from TRBV6-5 and TRBJ1-2; 7 nucleotides match TRBD1. The germline V gene encodes CDR1 MNHEY and CDR2 SVGAGI. V was pared by 6 bases and J by 6 bases, with 7 bases of the junction left unmatched. The CDR3 runs 13 residues. The CDR3 nucleotides read TGTGCCAGCAGCCTCCGGGACAGTCATGGCTACACCTTC. Protein: CASSLRDSHGYTF.

This clone was detected once. V is TRBV27 and J is TRBJ2-5, with D perhaps matching TRBD2 (6 bases). In germline, CDR1 is MNHEY, CDR2 SMNVEV (reference sequence). The V gene lost 3 bases and the J gene lost 1 base, with 12 bases spanning the gap. The CDR3 is 15 amino acids. In DNA, the CDR3 is TGTGCCAGCAGTTTGTGGGGAGCGGGCCAAGAGACCCAGTACTTC. Its protein product is CASSLWGAGQETQYF.

The chain is built from TRBV19 and TRBJ1-5; TRBD1 is a possible D gene (6 bases). Germline V gene lookup returns CDR1 LNHDA and CDR2 SQIVND (reference sequence). V was trimmed by 5 bases and J by 2 bases, leaving 10 bases between them. CDR3 length: 14 residues. The CDR3 coding sequence is TGTGCCAGTAGTCGCAGGGGCGGCAATCAGCCCCAGCATTTT. Translation: CASSRRGGNQPQHF.

This clone appeared once. The V and J genes are TRBV30 and TRBJ1-5; D gene unclear. Per the germline V gene, CDR1 is GTSNPN and CDR2 is SVGIG (reference sequence). This CDR3 region has 15 residues. Trimming stripped 1 base from V and 2 bases from J, with 12 bases between. The CDR3 sequence is CAWSGQTKGNQPQHF. Written as DNA, the CDR3 is TGTGCCTGGAGTGGTCAGACTAAAGGCAATCAGCCCCAGCATTTT.

This clone was counted once. The chain employs TRBV6-1 and TRBJ2-7; TRBD2 might be the D (6 bases). This CDR3 has 14 residues. From germline, CDR1 is MNHNS and CDR2 SASEGT. Trimming shortened V by 4 bases and J by 4 bases, and 14 bases separated the two germline ends. CDR3 residues: CASSVLGGSYEQYF. CDR3 coding DNA: TGTGCCAGCAGTGTACTTGGAGGGTCGTACGAGCAGTACTTC.

The rearrangement uses TRBV6-5 and TRBJ1-1; D ambiguous. There are 14 residues in the CDR3. Deletions cut 2 bases from V and 4 bases from J, with 11 bases between. Germline V gene lookup returns CDR1 MNHEY and CDR2 SVGAGI. This CDR3 is CASSYLGFGTEAFF. The CDR3, as DNA: TGTGCCAGCAGTTACCTGGGCTTTGGCACTGAAGCTTTCTTT.

This clone was counted at least ten times. The chain uses TRBV12-5 and TRBJ1-1; D is unresolved. Per germline, CDR1 LGHNT and CDR2 FRNRAP. The germline V and J ends were trimmed by 7 bases and 4 bases, with 16 bases remaining between them. The length of the CDR3 is 14 residues. As DNA, the CDR3 is TGTGCTAGTGCCACTTCGCAATTAGTCACTGAAGCTTTCTTT. Its protein product is CASATSQLVTEAFF.

The rearrangement links TRBV11-2 to TRBJ2-7; 7 nucleotides match TRBD2. This CDR3 is built from 15 residues. With 3 bases clipped from V and 2 bases from J, the junction kept 7 bases outside the gene matches. Germline V gene sequence: CDR1 SGHAT, CDR2 FQNNGV. Here the CDR3 reads CASSFVRDYAYEQYF. In nucleotides, the CDR3 is TGTGCCAGCAGCTTCGTGCGGGACTATGCCTACGAGCAGTACTTC. Filled out from reference TRBV11-2 and TRBJ2-7, the complete variable domain reads EAGVAQSPRYKIIEKRQSVAFWCNPISGHATLYWYQQILGQGPKLLIQFQNNGVVDDSQLPKDRFSAERLKGVDSTLKIQPAKLEDSAVYLCASSFVRDYAYEQYFGPGTRLTVT.